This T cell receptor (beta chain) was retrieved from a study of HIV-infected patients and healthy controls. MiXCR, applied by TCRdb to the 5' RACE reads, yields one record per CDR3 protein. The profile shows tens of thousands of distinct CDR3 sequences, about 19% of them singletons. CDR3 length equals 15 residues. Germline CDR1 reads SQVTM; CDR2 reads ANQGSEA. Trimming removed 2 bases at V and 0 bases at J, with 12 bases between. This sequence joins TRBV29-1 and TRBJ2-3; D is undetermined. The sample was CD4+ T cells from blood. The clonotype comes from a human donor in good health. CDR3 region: CSVETAWPSTDTQYF. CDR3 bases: TGCAGCGTTGAAACGGCGTGGCCTAGCACAGATACGCAGTATTTT.